A selection of T cell receptor beta chains follows, all from one sample in a study of CDR3 diversity in severe acne. TCRdb re-called the PCR reads through MiXCR, storing one row per CDR3 protein. This sample has about 86,000 distinct CDR3 sequences, with 51% found just once. Sequencing was performed on blood. These receptors all stem from a male donor in good health, without acne. Each CDR3 is given with its conserved first and last residue. Fields, in order: V gene, D gene, clone size, J gene, CDR3 DNA, CDR3 protein. A D gene is named only where the DNA matches it firmly. Some rows have no size entry. The others give once, few or many, or a class for an expanded clone.

TRBV10-2	NA	few	TRBJ1-5	TGCGCCAGCAGTGAGTCGAGGGGGGCCCAGCATTTT	CASSESRGAQHF
TRBV25-1	NA	many	TRBJ1-3	TGTGCCAGCAGTGAAGCGTCGTGGGTAGGAAACACCATATATTTT	CASSEASWVGNTIYF
TRBV7-2	NA	NA	TRBJ1-5	TGTGCCAGCAGCTTAGGGGTGGGAGATCAGCCCCAGCATTTT	CASSLGVGDQPQHF
TRBV2	NA	NA	TRBJ1-2	TGTGCCAAGGGGGACAATCCGAACTATGGCTACACCTTC	CAKGDNPNYGYTF
TRBV7-9	NA	NA	TRBJ1-4	TGTGCCAGCAGCTTCTACCCTCAACAGGGCGGAAAACTGTTTTTT	CASSFYPQQGGKLFF
TRBV5-5	TRBD2	NA	TRBJ2-3	TGTGCCAGCAGCTTGGTATCGCGGGAGGGCCGTAATATGACAGATACGCAGTATTTT	CASSLVSREGRNMTDTQYF
TRBV6-5	NA	many	TRBJ2-1	TGTGCCAGCAGTTACCGTCGCGGAGCTGATGAGCAGTTCTTC	CASSYRRGADEQFF
TRBV5-5	NA	NA	TRBJ2-3	TGTGCCAGCAGCTTTGGTGACACGGGGTCGGGGTGGGATACGCAGTATTTT	CASSFGDTGSGWDTQYF
TRBV19	NA	NA	TRBJ1-1	TGTGCCACCAAACAGGGAAGTCTCACTGAAGCTTTCTTT	CATKQGSLTEAFF
TRBV7-9	NA	NA	TRBJ1-1	TGTGCCAGCAGCTGGGGGCTGGGGCTAGGGCTCGAAGCTTTCTTT	CASSWGLGLGLEAFF
TRBV7-9	TRBD1	NA	TRBJ2-5	TGTGCCAGCAGCTTACAGGGATCAGGGGGAGAGACCCAGTACTTC	CASSLQGSGGETQYF
TRBV7-9	NA	few	TRBJ2-7	TGTGCCAGCAGCTCCCCGACGGTCTACGAGCAGTACTTC	CASSSPTVYEQYF
TRBV9	NA	NA	TRBJ2-3	TGTGCCAGCAACGGCGGATATACCACAGATACGCAGTATTTT	CASNGGYTTDTQYF
TRBV7-2	TRBD2	NA	TRBJ2-5	TGTGCCAGCAGCTCTAGCGGGGTCGAGACCCAGTACTTC	CASSSSGVETQYF
TRBV12-3/TRBV12-4	TRBD1	NA	TRBJ1-2	TGTGCCACCAGTCCCGGGACAGCCAGCGGCTACACCTTC	CATSPGTASGYTF
TRBV9	NA	many	TRBJ2-7	TGTGCCAGCGCCCCCGGCTCCTACCTCGAGCAGTACTTC	CASAPGSYLEQYF
TRBV24-1	NA	few	TRBJ1-1	TGTGCCACCAGTGACCACAGTCTCACTGAAGCTTTCTTT	CATSDHSLTEAFF
TRBV11-1	NA	many	TRBJ2-7	TGTGCCAGCAGCTTAGACGGACCCTACGAGCAGTACTTC	CASSLDGPYEQYF
TRBV7-9	TRBD2	NA	TRBJ2-5	TGTGCCAGCAAGAGTAGCGGGGGGGCCCGGGAGACCCAGTACTTC	CASKSSGGARETQYF
TRBV5-5	TRBD1	once	TRBJ1-2	TGTGCCAGCAGACTCCGGGACAGGGGACAGAACAGATTC	CASRLRDRGQNRF
TRBV20-1	TRBD2	NA	TRBJ2-2	TGCAGTGCTAGAGATGGACTAGCGGGGATGACCGGGGAGCTGTTTTTT	CSARDGLAGMTGELFF
TRBV28	NA	once	TRBJ2-6	TGTGCCAGCAGTTTACCCCAGGGTGGGGCCAACGTCCTGACTTTC	CASSLPQGGANVLTF
TRBV7-9	TRBD2	NA	TRBJ2-2	TGTGCCAGCAGCCTAGCGGGAGGGCCTTTTTCCGGGGAGCTGTTTTTT	CASSLAGGPFSGELFF
TRBV24-1	TRBD2	NA	TRBJ2-2	TGTGCCACCAGTGATCCACCGGGACTAGCGGGACGGGGGGAGCTGTTTTTT	CATSDPPGLAGRGELFF
TRBV7-9	NA	few	TRBJ1-1	TGTGCCAGCAGCTTACTCTTCGGGAACACTGAAGCTTTCTTT	CASSLLFGNTEAFF
TRBV20-1	TRBD2	many	TRBJ2-1	TGCAGTGCTAGGGGACTAGCGGGAGGGAAAGGGATCAATGAGCAGTTCTTC	CSARGLAGGKGINEQFF
TRBV20-1	TRBD1	NA	TRBJ2-7	TGCAGTGCTAGGACGGGACAGGGACCTACCTACGAGCAGTACTTC	CSARTGQGPTYEQYF
TRBV24-1	NA	many	TRBJ1-5	TGTGCCACCAGTGATTTGCAGGGAGGTCAGCCCCAGCATTTT	CATSDLQGGQPQHF
TRBV25-1	NA	NA	TRBJ2-7	TGTGCCAGCAGTATAACGGGGGGGACAGGCTACGAGCAGTACTTC	CASSITGGTGYEQYF
TRBV5-1	NA	NA	TRBJ2-1	TGCGCCAGCAGCTACGTGGGTAGGGATGAGCAGTTCTTC	CASSYVGRDEQFF
TRBV10-3	TRBD1	NA	TRBJ2-2	TGTGCCATCTCTGGCGCGACAGGGCTCGGGAACACCGGGGAGCTGTTTTTT	CAISGATGLGNTGELFF
TRBV20-1	TRBD1	NA	TRBJ2-7	TGCAGTGCTCCCCGCGGGACAGGATACCTTCACGAGCAGTACTTC	CSAPRGTGYLHEQYF
TRBV19	NA	NA	TRBJ1-3	TGTGCCAGTAAGCTGGCCTCTGGAAACACCATATATTTT	CASKLASGNTIYF
TRBV7-6	NA	medium-sized	TRBJ2-5	TGTGCCAGCAGCTCCGGGCCGCCGGGACAGACCCAGTACTTC	CASSSGPPGQTQYF
TRBV13	TRBD1	NA	TRBJ1-3	TGTGCCAGCAGCTTTGTCAATAAAGAAGGGGGCGTCGCAGGAAACACCATATATTTT	CASSFVNKEGGVAGNTIYF
TRBV15	NA	NA	TRBJ1-4	TGTGCCACCAGCAGAGATTGGAGCTCCAATGAAAAACTGTTTTTT	CATSRDWSSNEKLFF
TRBV2	NA	few	TRBJ1-1	TGTGCCAGCAGTGATGCAGGTATCAGTGCTTTCTTT	CASSDAGISAFF
TRBV5-1	NA	few	TRBJ2-7	TGTGCCAGCAGCTTGGGTTTGGACTACGAGCAGTACTTC	CASSLGLDYEQYF
TRBV5-4	TRBD1	NA	TRBJ1-2	TGTGCCAGCAGCTGGAGGGGGCGAAGGGATGGCTACACCTTC	CASSWRGRRDGYTF
TRBV6-6	TRBD1	NA	TRBJ1-5	TGTGCCAGCAGTCCCGGGACAGGCGAGAATCAGCCCCAGCATTTT	CASSPGTGENQPQHF
TRBV5-4	NA	few	TRBJ1-1	TGTGCCAGCAGAGCCGGGACTGGGGAGCACACTGAAGCTTTCTTT	CASRAGTGEHTEAFF
TRBV7-3	TRBD1	NA	TRBJ2-2	TGTGCCAGCAGCGTCCTACAGGGGGGCGGCACCGGGGAGCTGTTTTTT	CASSVLQGGGTGELFF
TRBV10-3	TRBD1	NA	TRBJ2-7	TGTGCCATCAGTGAGTCGACAGGGTGGTCCGAGCAGTACTTC	CAISESTGWSEQYF
TRBV7-9	NA	NA	TRBJ2-1	TGTGCCAGCAGCCCCCCGGGGTGGCAGACCTACAATGAGCAGTTCTTC	CASSPPGWQTYNEQFF
TRBV7-2	TRBD2	NA	TRBJ2-2	TGTGCCAGCAGCTTCGGCCTAGCGGCTTACACCGGGGAGCTGTTTTTT	CASSFGLAAYTGELFF
TRBV7-5	NA	many	TRBJ2-2	NA	CISVPAMQCEGGPDGELFF
TRBV3-1	NA	few	TRBJ1-2	TGTGCCAGCAGCCAAGGACAACATGGCTACACCTTC	CASSQGQHGYTF
TRBV20-1	NA	NA	TRBJ2-1	TGCAGTGCTAGCGCCCCCCCCCCCCCCCACAATGAGCAGTTCTTC	CSASAPPPPHNEQFF